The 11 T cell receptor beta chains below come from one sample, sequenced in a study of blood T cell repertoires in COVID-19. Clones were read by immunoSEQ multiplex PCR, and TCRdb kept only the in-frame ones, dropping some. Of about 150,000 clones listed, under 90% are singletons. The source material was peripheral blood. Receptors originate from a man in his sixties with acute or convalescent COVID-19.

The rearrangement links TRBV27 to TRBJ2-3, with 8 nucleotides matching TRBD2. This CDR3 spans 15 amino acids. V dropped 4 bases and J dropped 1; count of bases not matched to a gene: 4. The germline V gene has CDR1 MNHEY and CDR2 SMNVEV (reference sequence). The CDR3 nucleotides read TGTGCCAGCAGTTACTTGACTAGCGGCACAGATACGCAGTATTTT. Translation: CASSYLTSGTDTQYF.

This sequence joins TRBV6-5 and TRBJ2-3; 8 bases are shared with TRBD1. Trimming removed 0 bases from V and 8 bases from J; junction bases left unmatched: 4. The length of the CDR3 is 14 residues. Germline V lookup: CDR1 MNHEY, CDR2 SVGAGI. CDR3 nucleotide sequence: TGTGCCAGCAGTTACTCTCGGACAGGGCGTACGCAGTATTTT. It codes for CASSYSRTGRTQYF.

CDR3 in amino acids: CASPDGGSDQETQYF. The CDR3 nucleotides read TGCGCCAGCCCCGATGGAGGGTCGGACCAAGAGACCCAGTACTTC. The chain carries TRBV4-3 and TRBJ2-5, with a possible D match to TRBD2 (6 bases). The CDR3 consists of 15 residues. Per germline, CDR1 LGHNA and CDR2 YSLEER. Trimming took off 8 bases at V and 0 bases at J, with 16 bases between the two ends.

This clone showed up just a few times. The CDR3 DNA follows: TGTGCCAGCAGCTTGAATCCAGGGGCGACCACTGAAGCTTTCTTT. Translated: CASSLNPGATTEAFF. The chain uses TRBV5-4 and TRBJ1-1; tentatively, D is TRBD1 (6 bases). Deletions cut 1 base from V and 4 bases from J, with 14 bases between. Germline-derived CDR1 and CDR2 are SGHNT and YYREEE (reference sequence). This CDR3 has 15 residues. The complete variable domain, with remaining parts taken from reference TRBV5-4 and TRBJ1-1, reads ETGVTQSPTHLIKTRGQQVTLRCSSQSGHNTVSWYQQALGQGPQFIFQYYREEENGRGNFPPRFSGLQFPNYSSELNVNALELDDSALYLCASSLNPGATTEAFFGQGTRLTVV.

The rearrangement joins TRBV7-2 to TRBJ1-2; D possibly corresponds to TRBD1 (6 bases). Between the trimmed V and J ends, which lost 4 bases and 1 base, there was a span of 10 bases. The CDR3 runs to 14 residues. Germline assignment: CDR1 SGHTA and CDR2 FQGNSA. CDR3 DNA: TGTGCCAGCAGCTCCCGACAGGTTAACTATGGCTACACCTTC. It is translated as CASSSRQVNYGYTF.

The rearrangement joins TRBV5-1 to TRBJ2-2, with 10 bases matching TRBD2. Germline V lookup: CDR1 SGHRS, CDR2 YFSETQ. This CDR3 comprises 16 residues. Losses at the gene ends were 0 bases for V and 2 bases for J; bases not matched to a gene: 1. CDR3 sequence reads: CASSLALAGNTGELFF. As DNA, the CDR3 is TGCGCCAGCAGCTTGGCACTAGCGGGAAACACCGGGGAGCTGTTTTTT. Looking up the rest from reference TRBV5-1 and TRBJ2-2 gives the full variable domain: KAGVTQTPRYLIKTRGQQVTLSCSPISGHRSVSWYQQTPGQGLQFLFEYFSETQRNKGNFPGRFSGRQFSNSRSEMNVSTLELGDSALYLCASSLALAGNTGELFFGEGSRLTVL.

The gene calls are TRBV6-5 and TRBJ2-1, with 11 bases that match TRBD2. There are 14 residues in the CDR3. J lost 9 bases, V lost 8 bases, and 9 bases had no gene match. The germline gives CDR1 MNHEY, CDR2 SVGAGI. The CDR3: CASETSGIPPEQFF. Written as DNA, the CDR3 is TGTGCCAGCGAGACTAGCGGGATCCCTCCTGAGCAGTTCTTC.

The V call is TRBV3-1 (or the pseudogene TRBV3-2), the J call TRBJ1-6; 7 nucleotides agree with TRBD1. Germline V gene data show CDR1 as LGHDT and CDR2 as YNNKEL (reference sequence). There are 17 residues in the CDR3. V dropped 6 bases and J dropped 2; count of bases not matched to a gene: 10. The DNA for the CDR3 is TGTGCCAGCAGAGATTCAGGGGGTGGACCCTATAATTCACCCCTCCACTTT. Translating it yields CASRDSGGGPYNSPLHF.

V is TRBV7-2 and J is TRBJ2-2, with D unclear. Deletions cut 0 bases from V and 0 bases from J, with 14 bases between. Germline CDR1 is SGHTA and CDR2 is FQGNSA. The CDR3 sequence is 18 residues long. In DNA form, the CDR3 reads TGTGCCAGCAGCTTAGCGCGAGTTGGAGCGTCGAACACCGGGGAGCTGTTTTTT. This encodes CASSLARVGASNTGELFF.

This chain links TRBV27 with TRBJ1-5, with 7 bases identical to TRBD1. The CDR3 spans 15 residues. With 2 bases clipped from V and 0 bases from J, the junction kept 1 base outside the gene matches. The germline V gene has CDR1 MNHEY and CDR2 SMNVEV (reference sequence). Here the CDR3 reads CASSLTGVSNQPQHF. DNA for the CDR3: TGTGCCAGCAGTTTAACAGGGGTTAGCAATCAGCCCCAGCATTTT.

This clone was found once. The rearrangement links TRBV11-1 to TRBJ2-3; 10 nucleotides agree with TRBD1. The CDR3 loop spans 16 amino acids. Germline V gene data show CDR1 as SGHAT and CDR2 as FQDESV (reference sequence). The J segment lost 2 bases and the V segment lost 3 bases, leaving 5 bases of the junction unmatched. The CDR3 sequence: CASSLGQGFFTDTQYF. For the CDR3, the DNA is TGTGCCAGCAGCTTGGGACAGGGGTTCTTCACAGATACGCAGTATTTT.